Presented here are 19 T cell receptor beta chains from one specimen sequenced in a study of shared clonotypes between healthy human individuals. The naive CD8 fraction comprised CD45RO-negative cells positively selected for CCR7 and excluded terminally differentiated effector memory CD45RA+ cells. Clones were sequenced by immunoSEQ multiplex PCR, and TCRdb holds only the in-frame ones, with some missing. In the table there are nearly 2 million clones, less than 95% of which are singletons. The sequenced sample consisted of naive CD8+ T cells sorted from blood. The receptors stem from a man younger than 30 in good health.

The chain is built from TRBV2 and TRBJ1-1; unclear D gene. The CDR3 sequence is 12 residues long. Germline CDR1 and CDR2: SNHLY and FYNNEI. Trimming took 3 bases from V and 6 from J, leaving 8 bases between them. CDR3 sequence reads: CASSDLESEAFF. The CDR3 DNA follows: TGTGCCAGCAGTGACCTTGAGTCTGAAGCTTTCTTT.

This clone was observed a single time. The chain couples TRBV2 to TRBJ1-5; possibly TRBD1 for D (5 bases). From germline, CDR1 is SNHLY and CDR2 FYNNEI. V gave up 6 bases and J gave up 4 bases, with 22 bases separating them. This CDR3 comprises 17 residues. CDR3 nucleotide sequence: TGTGCCAGCAGGGTTGTAGATTTCGGGGACGGAAATCAGCCCCAGCATTTT. Protein product: CASRVVDFGDGNQPQHF.

V gene TRBV13 combines with J gene TRBJ1-2, with D unclear. The CDR3 has 14 residues. The V and J ends lost 0 bases and 8 bases respectively, with 13 bases between them. Germline CDR1 is PRHDT and CDR2 is FYEKMQ (reference sequence). The chain's CDR3 is CASSLGGLSYGYTF. The CDR3 nucleotides read TGTGCCAGCAGCTTAGGTGGCCTATCCTACGGCTACACCTTC.

This rearrangement joins TRBV9 to TRBJ2-7; tentatively, D is TRBD1 (5 bases). Looked up from germline, CDR1 is SGDLS and CDR2 is YYNGEE. Deletions cut 3 bases from V and 2 bases from J, with 18 bases between. The CDR3 is made up of 16 amino acids. The CDR3 coding sequence is TGTGCCAGCAGCGAACAGGCGGAAGTTTTACCCTACGAGCAGTACTTC. It yields the protein CASSEQAEVLPYEQYF.

This chain links TRBV7-9 with TRBJ2-2; D is undetermined. CDR3 length: 17 residues. CDR1 is SEHNR, CDR2 FQNEAQ, per germline (reference sequence). V was clipped by 5 bases and J by 5 bases, with 21 bases between them. Written as DNA, the CDR3 is TGTGCCAGCAGCCTACGTAATAGCCTCGTTATTACCGGGGAGCTGTTTTTT. It codes for CASSLRNSLVITGELFF.

The chain combines TRBV9 with TRBJ1-6; D is ambiguous. Trimming took 4 bases from V and 10 from J, leaving 9 bases between them. This CDR3 is built from 12 residues. Germline lookup yields CDR1 SGDLS and CDR2 YYNGEE. CDR3 region: CASSSSGSPLHF. For the CDR3, the DNA is TGTGCCAGCAGCTCCAGTGGATCACCCCTCCACTTT.

J is TRBJ2-2 and V is TRBV6-6, with D perhaps TRBD2 (5 bases). There are 16 residues in the CDR3. V lost 6 bases and J 0 bases, leaving 14 bases between the germline ends. The germline V gene encodes CDR1 MNHNY and CDR2 SVGAGI (reference sequence). CDR3 amino acids: CASSRYGESNTGELFF. The CDR3 nucleotides read TGTGCCAGCAGCCGGTATGGGGAGTCGAACACCGGGGAGCTGTTTTTT.

About this clone itself: The same CDR3 can be traced to other DNA sequences in this sample. CDR3 DNA sequence: TGTGCCAGCAGTTTCCGGGCACGCTACGAGCAGTACTTC. It translates to CASSFRARYEQYF. The chain combines TRBV27 with TRBJ2-7, with unresolved D. V lost 3 bases, J lost 3 bases, and 9 bases lay in between. From germline, CDR1 is MNHEY and CDR2 SMNVEV (reference sequence). The CDR3 consists of 13 residues.

V is TRBV4-1 and J is TRBJ1-6, with unresolved D. Germline CDR1 reads MGHRA; CDR2 reads YSYEKL. This CDR3 contains 13 residues. V was cut by 4 bases and J by 8 bases, with 9 bases left in between. The CDR3 DNA is TGCGCCAGCAGCCGAAACAGTGATTCACCCCTCCACTTT. It specifies CASSRNSDSPLHF.

This clone was seen just once. J is TRBJ1-1 and V is TRBV19; D is possibly TRBD1 (5 bases). V was trimmed by 5 bases and J by 7 bases, leaving 17 bases between them. Germline V gene sequence: CDR1 LNHDA, CDR2 SQIVND (reference sequence). This CDR3 contains 14 residues. Here the CDR3 reads CASSDRPRQGEAFF. The DNA for the CDR3 is TGTGCCAGTAGTGACCGCCCGAGGCAGGGTGAAGCTTTCTTT.

This rearrangement joins TRBV7-9 to TRBJ2-1; D is unclear. Trimming removed 2 bases at V and 8 bases at J, with 19 bases between. The CDR3 length is 16 residues. Germline assignment: CDR1 SEHNR and CDR2 FQNEAQ (reference sequence). The CDR3: CASSLPRATDSDEQFF. In DNA, the CDR3 is TGTGCCAGCAGCTTACCAAGGGCCACCGATTCGGATGAGCAGTTCTTC.

The chain joins TRBV6-1 to TRBJ1-4; D ambiguous. This CDR3 spans 15 amino acids. Germline V gives CDR1 MNHNS, CDR2 SASEGT. The ends were cut back, 4 bases at V and 2 bases at J, with 11 bases in the middle. The CDR3 sequence: CASSASLYTNEKLFF. Here the CDR3 DNA reads TGTGCCAGCAGTGCTAGCCTTTACACTAATGAAAAACTGTTTTTT.

This chain uses TRBV7-9 with TRBJ2-1; D ambiguous. V dropped 5 bases and J dropped 5 bases, with 10 bases sitting between them. The CDR3 totals 13 residues. Germline V gene lookup returns CDR1 SEHNR and CDR2 FQNEAQ (reference sequence). CDR3 amino acids: CASSPQIHNEQFF. The CDR3 nucleotides are TGTGCCAGCAGCCCGCAGATCCACAATGAGCAGTTCTTC.

The rearrangement links TRBV27 to TRBJ2-4; D gene unclear. Between the trimmed V and J ends, which lost 2 bases and 6 bases, there was a span of 2 bases. In germline, CDR1 is MNHEY, CDR2 SMNVEV (reference sequence). This CDR3 has 11 residues. The CDR3 DNA reads TGTGCCAGCAGTTTAGGAAACATTCAGTACTTC. Its translation is CASSLGNIQYF.

This clone has only one observation. The chain recombines TRBV6-5 with TRBJ2-7, with 8 bases fitting TRBD1. Germline V gene lookup returns CDR1 MNHEY and CDR2 SVGAGI. The J segment lost 1 base and the V segment lost 0 bases, leaving 5 bases of the junction unmatched. CDR3 length: 16 amino acids. CDR3: CASSYSTTGVSYEQYF. In nucleotides, the CDR3 is TGTGCCAGCAGTTACTCGACGACAGGGGTATCCTACGAGCAGTACTTC.

This clone was recorded only once. The J gene is TRBJ2-7, the V gene TRBV28, with D perhaps being TRBD1 or TRBD2 (5 bases each). Trimming pared 4 bases from V and 0 bases from J, leaving 16 bases between. This CDR3 has 16 residues. Per the germline V gene, CDR1 is MDHEN and CDR2 is SYDVKM. The CDR3 nucleotides are TGTGCCAGCAGTTACCCCCGGGACGACTACTCCTACGAGCAGTACTTC. It specifies CASSYPRDDYSYEQYF.

Details on this clone: The germline gene is not matched at one end of the junction; a read error may be the cause. The rearrangement uses TRBV4-1 and TRBJ2-1; 11 positions agree with TRBD2. This CDR3 spans 18 amino acids. Germline-derived CDR1 and CDR2 are MGHRA and YSYEKL. In nucleotides, the CDR3 is TGCGCCAGCACCCAAGGGACTAGCGGCTTCAGCTCCTACAATGAGCAGTTCTTC. It is translated as CASTQGTSGFSSYNEQFF.

Concerning this clone itself: An end of the junction differs from the germline gene, which may be a read error. This sequence joins TRBV25-1 and TRBJ1-2; the D gene is possibly TRBD1 (6 bases). Per the germline V gene, CDR1 is MGHDK and CDR2 is SYGVNS. The CDR3 spans 10 residues. CDR3 region: CASGGPGYTF. The DNA for the CDR3 is TGCGCCTCGGGGGGGCCTGGCTACACCTTC.

V and J are TRBV6-5 and TRBJ2-2; weak D call: TRBD1 (5 bases). Germline loops: CDR1 MNHEY, CDR2 SVGAGI. The CDR3 totals 15 residues. Trimming stripped 6 bases from V and 0 bases from J, with 11 bases between. The CDR3 protein is CASSLDSSNTGELFF. Written as DNA, the CDR3 is TGTGCCAGCAGCCTCGACAGCTCGAACACCGGGGAGCTGTTTTTT.